Included here is one T cell receptor (beta chain) sequence, with context. What it recognizes is unknown. An end of the junction does not agree with germline; a read error may underlie this. Germline V gives CDR1 DFQATT, CDR2 SNEGSKA (reference sequence). The length of the CDR3 is 14 residues. The data originate from a study of blood T cells in healthy people across ages. Alongside a J-beta primer mix, a sample-barcoded 5' primer served in a second PCR lasting about 7 to 11 cycles. Via MiXCR, TCRdb re-called the 5' RACE reads, giving one row per CDR3 protein. The sample holds 1,500,000 or so distinct CDR3 sequences, around 59% seen once. Study-wide results and caveats: Diversity estimates drawn from one million T cells were deemed underestimates.

The chain has TRBV20-1 and TRBJ2-7; 7 positions agree with TRBD2. The sample comprised blood. This TCR derives from a man younger than 35 in good health. Here the CDR3 reads CSASSSGASYEQYF. CDR3 nucleotides: TGCAGTGCTAGTTCTAGCGGAGCGTCCTACGAGCAGTACTTT.